A single sample is the source of the 26 T cell receptor beta chains below, sequenced in a study of Graves' ophthalmopathy and Graves' hyperthyroidism. The sequenced template was RNA, covering the TCR beta CDR3 region. The authors performed first-round RT-PCR with HTBI primers and then a second-round multiplex PCR. TCRdb reprocessed the multiplex PCR reads via MiXCR and lists one record per CDR3 protein. The table lists about 640,000 distinct CDR3 sequences, under 50% of them singletons, with under 3.5% in the top ten. Material for sequencing was peripheral blood. The source of these receptors is an adult man with Graves' ophthalmopathy.

In this sample, this clonotype turned up many times. V and J are TRBV6-1 and TRBJ1-1, with D maybe TRBD1 (5 bases). CDR3 length: 14 amino acids. V was pared by 6 bases and J by 2 bases, with 13 bases between. Germline-derived CDR1 and CDR2 are MNHNS and SASEGT. The CDR3, as DNA: TGTGCCAGCAGGGCGGAACAGGCAAACACTGAAGCTTTCTTT. This encodes CASRAEQANTEAFF.

The CDR3 here is CATSRDRQGEYEQYF. The DNA of the CDR3 is TGTGCCACCAGCAGAGATAGACAGGGGGAGTACGAGCAGTACTTC. The chain is built from TRBV15 and TRBJ2-7; the match to TRBD1 covers 9 bases. Germline V gives CDR1 LNHNV, CDR2 YYDKDF (reference sequence). V was pared by 0 bases and J by 4 bases, with 4 bases of the junction left unmatched. The CDR3 runs 15 residues.

This clonotype was detected many times. V and J are TRBV25-1 and TRBJ2-7, with 9 nucleotides matching TRBD2. V trimming: 6 bases; J trimming: 4 bases; junction bases outside the gene matches: 7. From germline, CDR1 is MGHDK and CDR2 SYGVNS. This CDR3 is built from 14 residues. For the CDR3, the DNA is TGTGCCAGCAGGGAGGCGGGAGGGAGGTACGAGCAGTACTTC. Amino acid sequence: CASREAGGRYEQYF.

This clonotype appeared a few times. This rearrangement joins TRBV6-5 to TRBJ1-5; 10 nucleotides line up with TRBD1. The CDR3 covers 17 residues. CDR1 is MNHEY and CDR2 is SVGAGI in the germline V gene. V was clipped by 2 bases and J by 2 bases; unmatched bases: 6. In nucleotides, the CDR3 is TGTGCCAGCAGTTACCTGACAGGGGGCCCTGGCAATCAGCCCCAGCATTTT. Protein product: CASSYLTGGPGNQPQHF.

This clonotype was picked up many times. This chain joins TRBV7-9 and TRBJ1-1; D gene uncertain. V gave up 1 base and J gave up 8 bases, with 14 bases separating them. CDR1 is SEHNR, CDR2 FQNEAQ, per germline (reference sequence). The CDR3 length is 14 residues. DNA for the CDR3: TGTGCCAGCAGCTTAGATTCAGACCACGCCGAAGCTTTCTTT. Translation: CASSLDSDHAEAFF.

In this sample, this clonotype turned up once. A read error may account for a junction end that differs from germline. This chain joins TRBV2 and TRBJ1-6; 8 bases agree with TRBD1. This CDR3 comprises 14 residues. CDR1 and CDR2 (germline): SNHLY, FYNNEI. CDR3 coding DNA: TGTGCCAGCAGGGAAGGGACAGGCAATTCACCCCTCCACTTT. The encoded protein is CASREGTGNSPLHF.

With respect to this clonotype: The junction shows a germline mismatch at one end, possibly a read error. V is TRBV9 and J is TRBJ1-4; D possibly corresponds to TRBD1 (5 bases). The CDR3 consists of 14 residues. CDR1 and CDR2 (germline): SGDLS, YYNGEE. The CDR3 region has the DNA TGTGACAGCAGCGTAGACGGGGACAATGAAAAACTGTTTTTT. The encoded protein is CDSSVDGDNEKLFF.

The rearrangement joins TRBV28 to TRBJ2-7; either TRBD1 or TRBD2 may fit D (5 bases each). There are 14 residues in the CDR3. Germline V CDR1 and CDR2: MDHEN, SYDVKM. The V gene lost 7 bases and the J gene lost 4 bases, with 17 bases spanning the gap. The CDR3 DNA reads TGTGCCAGCACCAACGGGACGGGTAGGTACGAGCAGTACTTC. It is translated as CASTNGTGRYEQYF.

Details on this clonotype: Germline and junction disagree at one end, which may indicate a read error. The chain joins TRBV25-1 to TRBJ2-4; 8 nucleotides line up with TRBD1. In germline, CDR1 is MGHDK, CDR2 SYGVNS. This CDR3 region has 16 residues. The CDR3 sequence: CASSVAQGGAKNIQYW. The DNA of the CDR3 is TGTGCCAGCAGTGTTGCACAGGGGGGAGCCAAAAACATTCAGTACTGG.

This chain joins TRBV7-9 and TRBJ1-1, with D unclear. The CDR3 contains 14 residues. Trimming took 5 bases from V and 3 from J, leaving 13 bases between them. Germline CDR1 SEHNR, CDR2 FQNEAQ (reference sequence). CDR3 in amino acids: CASSIHWRDTEAFF. CDR3 DNA sequence: TGTGCCAGCAGCATCCATTGGAGGGACACTGAAGCTTTCTTT.

The genes are TRBV11-2 and TRBJ2-7; no reliable D call. Germline CDR1 is SGHAT and CDR2 is FQNNGV. The CDR3 contains 19 residues. V was shortened by 0 bases and J by 0 bases, with 21 bases between the two germline ends. The CDR3 region has the DNA TGTGCCAGCAGCTTAGAATTCGGCAGGCTACTCTCTAGCTCCTACGAGCAGTACTTC. It encodes CASSLEFGRLLSSSYEQYF.

This clonotype has only a few counts. This sequence joins TRBV5-1 and TRBJ2-7, with D unclear. Germline lookup yields CDR1 SGHRS and CDR2 YFSETQ. Deletions cut 2 bases from V and 2 bases from J, with 14 bases between. The CDR3 runs to 15 residues. The CDR3 region is CASSFEGQLPYEQYF. The CDR3 DNA reads as TGCGCCAGCAGCTTTGAAGGGCAGTTACCCTACGAGCAGTACTTC.

The chain has TRBV29-1 and TRBJ2-5; D uncertain. With 6 bases removed from V and 5 bases from J, the gap between germline ends came to 19 bases. CDR1 and CDR2 (germline): SQVTM, ANQGSEA. The CDR3 length is 14 residues. CDR3 coding DNA: TGCAGCGTGCTCGGGCAGGCTCGACGGGAGACCCAGTACTTC. Translated, it gives CSVLGQARRETQYF.

The CDR3 DNA follows: TGTGCCTCCGGGACCATGAACACTGAAGCTTTCTTT. Protein: CASGTMNTEAFF. The chain has TRBV30 and TRBJ1-1; D is possibly TRBD1 (5 bases). CDR3 size: 12 residues. Trimming took off 7 bases at V and 0 bases at J, with 9 bases between the two ends. Looked up from germline, CDR1 is GTSNPN and CDR2 is SVGIG (reference sequence).

This clonotype was recorded once. This may arise from a read error, as a much more abundant clone is one base away. CDR3 DNA sequence: TGTGCCAGCAGCCCACCCCTCACCCCGAATGAAAAACTGTTTTTT. It encodes CASSPPLTPNEKLFF. The chain joins TRBV7-2 to TRBJ1-4; D not resolved. V gave up 5 bases and J gave up 5 bases, with 15 bases separating them. There are 15 residues in the CDR3. The germline V gene has CDR1 SGHTA and CDR2 FQGNSA.

The chain joins TRBV2 to TRBJ1-2, with 9 bases matching TRBD1. CDR1 is SNHLY, CDR2 FYNNEI, per germline. There are 15 residues in the CDR3. V shed 6 bases, J shed 4 bases, and the junction held 9 bases outside the gene matches. Here the CDR3 DNA reads TGTGCCAGCAGAGAAAACAGGGGGCTGAGCTATGGCTACACCTTC. Its protein product is CASRENRGLSYGYTF.

About this clonotype: Since a much larger clone is just one base distant, this may be a read error. This chain's CDR3 is CASSVGVQNTEAFF. The DNA of the CDR3 is TGTGCCAGCAGCGTAGGGGTGCAGAACACTGAAGCTTTCTTT. The chain links TRBV9 to TRBJ1-1; D is ambiguous. Germline CDR1 reads SGDLS; CDR2 reads YYNGEE. V lost 0 bases and J 1 base, leaving 7 bases between the germline ends. This CDR3 is built from 14 residues.

This clonotype has at least ten counts. The gene calls are TRBV5-1 and TRBJ2-7, with D unresolved. Germline-derived CDR1 and CDR2 are SGHRS and YFSETQ. The CDR3 runs to 13 residues. V was clipped by 1 base and J by 1 base, with 6 bases between them. CDR3 DNA: TGCGCCAGCAGCTTGCGGTTGTCCTACGAGCAGTACTTC. It is translated as CASSLRLSYEQYF.

The chain recombines TRBV11-2 with TRBJ2-5; 12 nucleotides align to TRBD2. V trimming: 4 bases; J trimming: 9 bases; junction bases outside the gene matches: 18. CDR3 size: 18 residues. The germline V gene encodes CDR1 SGHAT and CDR2 FQNNGV. CDR3 sequence: CASSSIRLAGGRSQSQYF. The DNA of the CDR3 is TGTGCCAGCAGCTCCATCAGGCTAGCGGGGGGGCGGTCGCAATCCCAGTACTTC. The full variable domain, in which reference TRBV11-2 and TRBJ2-5 provide the parts outside the CDR3, is EAGVAQSPRYKIIEKRQSVAFWCNPISGHATLYWYQQILGQGPKLLIQFQNNGVVDDSQLPKDRFSAERLKGVDSTLKIQPAKLEDSAVYLCASSSIRLAGGRSQSQYFGPGTRLLVL.

The V and J genes are TRBV10-2 and TRBJ1-4, with 9 bases that match TRBD1. V shed 8 bases, J shed 7 bases, and the junction held 8 bases outside the gene matches. The germline V gene has CDR1 WSHSY and CDR2 SAAADI. The CDR3 sequence is 14 residues long. CDR3 DNA: TGCGCCAGCGGGGGACAGGGAACGCGTGAAAAACTGTTTTTT. Its protein is CASGGQGTREKLFF.

This clonotype was recorded many times. The CDR3 sequence: CSATDVGKTQYF. The CDR3 nucleotides are TGCAGTGCTACAGATGTTGGGAAGACCCAGTACTTC. V gene TRBV20-1 combines with J gene TRBJ2-5; no firm D call. The CDR3 consists of 12 residues. Germline V gene lookup returns CDR1 DFQATT and CDR2 SNEGSKA (reference sequence). V was clipped by 4 bases and J by 6 bases, with 12 bases between them.

This clonotype has a handful of counts. The chain uses TRBV12-5 and TRBJ1-5; no clear D gene. The V gene's germline CDR1 is LGHNT and CDR2 FRNRAP. V shed 7 bases and J shed 7 bases, with 17 bases lying between them. The CDR3 is 14 residues long. The CDR3, as DNA: TGTGCTAGTGCCGAAGGGCTTTTTGAACAGCCCCAGCATTTT. It codes for CASAEGLFEQPQHF.

Details on this clonotype: A read error is possible here, since a much larger clone lies one base away. This is likely a read error, given that the CDR3 carries no conserved phenylalanine or tryptophan at its end. This chain connects TRBV10-3 to TRBJ1-1; D possibly corresponds to TRBD1 (6 bases). Trimming took 10 bases from V and 5 from J, leaving 20 bases between them. CDR3 length equals 14 residues. From germline, CDR1 is ENHRY and CDR2 SYGVKD. CDR3 residues: CASHLSNRATEAFL. In DNA, the CDR3 is TGTGCCAGCCATCTGAGTAACAGGGCAACTGAAGCTTTCCTT.

The table lists this clonotype with many counts. The rearrangement uses TRBV20-1 and TRBJ1-4, with unresolved D. From germline, CDR1 is DFQATT and CDR2 SNEGSKA (reference sequence). With 7 bases removed from V and 8 bases from J, the gap between germline ends came to 17 bases. This CDR3 has 13 residues. The chain's CDR3 is CSVTEQAVEKLFF. CDR3 DNA sequence: TGCAGTGTTACGGAGCAGGCAGTGGAAAAACTGTTTTTT.

This clonotype showed up many times. The genes are TRBV13 and TRBJ2-7, with D maybe TRBD2 (6 bases). The V and J ends lost 5 bases and 3 bases respectively, with 14 bases between them. CDR1 and CDR2 from the germline V gene are PRHDT and FYEKMQ (reference sequence). CDR3 size: 14 residues. CDR3 in amino acids: CASSPRDWSYEQYF. DNA of the CDR3: TGTGCCAGCAGCCCCCGGGACTGGAGCTACGAGCAGTACTTC. The variable domain in full, with the rest retrieved from reference TRBV13 and TRBJ2-7, is AAGVIQSPRHLIKEKRETATLKCYPIPRHDTVYWYQQGPGQDPQFLISFYEKMQSDKGSIPDRFSAQQFSDYHSELNMSSLELGDSALYFCASSPRDWSYEQYFGPGTRLTVT.

This clonotype was seen more than once but under ten times. The rearrangement joins TRBV2 to TRBJ2-3, with D hard to call. The CDR3 is 14 amino acids. V gave up 7 bases and J gave up 0 bases, with 11 bases separating them. From germline, CDR1 is SNHLY and CDR2 FYNNEI. The CDR3: CASKESSSTDTQYF. The DNA for the CDR3 is TGTGCCAGCAAGGAGAGCTCTAGCACAGATACGCAGTATTTT. Supplemented by reference TRBV2 and TRBJ2-3, the full variable domain reads EPEVTQTPSHQVTQMGQEVILRCVPISNHLYFYWYRQILGQKVEFLVSFYNNEISEKSEIFDDQFSVERPDGSNFTLKIRSTKLEDSAMYFCASKESSSTDTQYFGPGTRLTVL.